This T cell receptor beta chain came from a study of T cell repertoires in cytomegalovirus infection. On the study more broadly: In public TCR beta signatures, there were indications of both CMV infection and matching HLA type.

Germline V gene sequence: CDR1 SNHLY, CDR2 FYNNEI. The CDR3 has 12 amino acids. V was shortened by 9 bases and J by 3 bases, with 9 bases between the two germline ends. MiXCR, applied by TCRdb to the reads, yields one record per CDR3 protein. The sample carries fewer than 550,000 distinct CDR3 sequences, approximately 15% recorded once. This clonotype occurred a few times. The antigen remains unidentified. Whole-study results and caveats: Clonotype analysis showed dominance of the ex vivo response by HLA-C-restricted CMV-specific TCR beta clonotypes. Carriers of CMV plus the relevant HLA were identified by cumulative public TCR beta family frequency.

The source of this sequence is a human donor in good health (CMV status not recorded). Some clones in this sample may be carry-over from other donors' samples. This chain connects TRBV2 to TRBJ2-1, with D possibly being TRBD2 (5 bases). The sample was CD8+ T cells from PBMCs. The CDR3 spells CARAGVYNEQFF. CDR3 in DNA: TGTGCCAGGGCGGGCGTCTACAATGAGCAGTTCTTC.